This is a list of T cell receptor beta chains from one sample in a study of cytomegalovirus exposure and HLA in healthy donors. The protocol was immunoSEQ multiplex PCR, while the TCRdb copy is restricted to in-frame clones and leaves out a portion. Recorded for this sample: about 210,000 clones. Sequencing used PBMCs. The receptors here all came from a woman aged 25 to 45 in good health and CMV-seropositive. Both conserved end residues are part of each CDR3. The D gene is left open where the match is weak.

TRBJ2-4 TRBV7-6 - CASSPAGGDIQYF TGTGCCAGCAGCCCGGCCGGGGGAGACATTCAGTACTTC
TRBJ1-5 TRBV5-4 TRBD1 CASSLNGQGGNQPQHF TGTGCCAGCAGCTTGAATGGACAGGGGGGGAATCAGCCCCAGCATTTT
TRBJ2-7 TRBV27 TRBD1 CASSLSPGTGYSYEQYF TGTGCCAGCAGTTTATCTCCCGGGACAGGGTACTCCTACGAGCAGTACTTC
TRBJ2-3 TRBV28 - CASSYSPDTQYF TGTGCCAGCAGTTACTCGCCAGATACGCAGTATTTT
TRBJ1-5 TRBV30 - CAWSPQAGNQPQHF TGTGCCTGGAGCCCTCAGGCAGGCAATCAGCCCCAGCATTTT
TRBJ2-1 TRBV18 - CASSPQLALGYEQFF TGTGCCAGCTCACCACAGCTCGCTTTGGGCTATGAGCAGTTCTTC
TRBJ2-1 TRBV4-3 TRBD2 CASSQDGLAVGDEQFF TGCGCCAGCAGCCAAGATGGACTAGCGGTGGGGGATGAGCAGTTCTTC
TRBJ2-1 TRBV7-2 - CASSPTRESSYNEQFF TGTGCCAGCAGCCCTACGAGGGAGAGCTCCTACAATGAGCAGTTCTTC
TRBJ2-7 TRBV6-6 - CASTFPTGLTYEQYF TGTGCCAGCACCTTCCCAACAGGGTTGACCTACGAGCAGTACTTC
TRBJ1-1 TRBV12-5 - CASGLVKRAFF TGTGCTAGTGGTTTGGTGAAGAGGGCTTTCTTT
TRBJ2-2 TRBV5-4 TRBD2 CASSLPGLAGAGELFF TGTGCCAGCAGCTTACCGGGACTAGCGGGGGCCGGGGAGCTGTTTTTT
TRBJ2-1 TRBV11-3 - CASSLGVGRTANEQFF TGTGCCAGCAGCTTAGGCGTCGGGAGAACGGCCAATGAGCAGTTCTTC
TRBJ1-1 TRBV5-1 - CASSLRLGPGSEAFF TGCGCCAGCAGCCTGCGACTCGGGCCGGGGTCTGAAGCTTTCTTT
TRBJ1-2 TRBV7-9 TRBD1 CASSADREVWWGYTF TGTGCCAGCAGCGCGGACAGGGAAGTCTGGTGGGGCTACACCTTC
TRBJ2-5 TRBV5-4 TRBD1 CASSATGGGQETQYF TGTGCCAGCAGCGCGACAGGGGGAGGGCAAGAGACCCAGTACTTC
TRBJ1-1 TRBV6-4 TRBD1 CASSASTGWTEAFF TGTGCCAGCAGTGCTTCGACAGGGTGGACTGAAGCTTTCTTT
TRBJ2-3 TRBV10-1 - CASSRGLSTDTQYF TGCGCCAGCAGTAGGGGGTTGAGCACAGATACGCAGTATTTT
TRBJ1-1 TRBV19 - CASSIEGSAEAFF TGTGCCAGTAGTATCGAGGGAAGCGCTGAAGCTTTCTTT
TRBJ1-3 TRBV5-6 - CASSLDYRLGNTIYF TGTGCCAGCAGCTTGGATTACAGGTTAGGAAACACCATATATTTT
TRBJ2-7 TRBV5-4 - CASSASRDGGHEQYF TGTGCCAGCAGCGCCTCTCGGGACGGGGGTCACGAGCAGTACTTC
TRBJ1-4 TRBV28 - CASSPGRGANEKLFF TGTGCCAGCAGTCCGGGGAGGGGCGCTAATGAAAAACTGTTTTTT
TRBJ1-1 TRBV14 TRBD1 CASSQLPGQGDNTEAFF TGTGCCAGCAGCCAACTACCGGGACAGGGGGATAACACTGAAGCTTTCTTT
TRBJ2-2 TRBV4-1 TRBD1 CASSQTRDRVTGELFF TGCGCCAGCAGCCAAACCCGGGACAGGGTTACCGGGGAGCTGTTTTTT
TRBJ2-1 TRBV19 - CASTYVGDNTYNEQFF TGTGCCAGTACCTACGTTGGGGACAACACCTACAATGAGCAGTTCTTC
TRBJ1-5 TRBV2 TRBD1 CASSAQGSSNQPQHF TGTGCCAGCAGCGCACAGGGGAGCAGCAATCAGCCCCAGCATTTT
TRBJ2-1 TRBV11-2 - CASSFSEGPEQFF TGTGCCAGCAGCTTTTCAGAGGGCCCCGAGCAGTTCTTC
TRBJ1-2 TRBV9 TRBD1 CASSATGAYGYTF TGTGCCAGCAGCGCTACAGGGGCCTATGGCTACACCTTC
TRBJ1-1 TRBV7-9 TRBD1 CASSWGQGNTEAFF TGTGCCAGCAGCTGGGGACAGGGGAACACTGAAGCTTTCTTT
TRBJ2-7 TRBV12-1 - CASSLIPKRASEQYF TGTGCCAGCAGCTTAATACCCAAGCGGGCCTCCGAGCAGTACTTC
TRBJ1-1 TRBV11-2 TRBD1 CASSSTGVAEAFF TGTGCCAGCAGCTCCACAGGGGTGGCTGAAGCTTTCTTT
TRBJ1-1 TRBV7-8 - CASSLGETEAFF TGTGCCAGCAGCTTAGGCGAAACTGAAGCTTTCTTT
TRBJ1-1 TRBV2 TRBD1 CASRTGVGAEAFF TGTGCCAGCAGAACAGGGGTTGGCGCTGAAGCTTTCTTT
TRBJ1-1 TRBV29-1 - CSVLAGMNTEAFF TGCAGCGTTCTAGCGGGGATGAACACTGAAGCTTTCTTT
TRBJ2-7 TRBV5-4 TRBD2 CASSPGGGTKYEQYF TGTGCCAGCAGCCCCGGGGGGGGGACAAAGTACGAGCAGTACTTC
TRBJ1-3 TRBV5-1 - CASSLWGQPISGNTTYF TGCGCCAGCAGCTTGTGGGGACAACCGATCTCTGGAAACACCACATATTTT
TRBJ2-2 TRBV12-5 TRBD1 CASGFGTEQAAPGELFF TGTGCTAGTGGTTTCGGGACAGAGCAGGCAGCGCCCGGGGAGCTGTTTTTT
TRBJ1-1 TRBV7-7 - CASAQGMNTEAFF TGTGCCAGCGCACAGGGAATGAACACTGAAGCTTTCTTT
TRBJ2-4 TRBV5-1 TRBD1 CASSTTGLNIQYF TGCGCCAGCAGCACGACAGGGTTAAACATTCAGTACTTC
TRBJ1-4 TRBV29-1 - CSVPGLGNEKLFF TGCAGCGTGCCGGGACTGGGGAATGAAAAACTGTTTTTT
TRBJ2-4 TRBV11-2 - CASSLPQNQIAKNIQYF TGTGCCAGCAGCCTTCCCCAGAACCAGATAGCCAAAAACATTCAGTACTTC
TRBJ2-5 TRBV25-1 - CASSQGGSQETQYF TGTGCCAGCAGTCAAGGGGGTTCCCAAGAGACCCAGTACTTC
TRBJ1-2 TRBV28 - CAAGLYGYTF TGTGCCGCAGGACTGTATGGCTACACCTTC
TRBJ2-6 TRBV30 TRBD1 CAPNSRTGYRSGANVLTF TGTGCCCCAAATTCGAGGACAGGATACCGCTCTGGGGCCAACGTCCTGACTTTC
TRBJ1-2 TRBV5-1 TRBD1 CASSGDRVYYGYTF TGCGCCAGCAGCGGAGACAGGGTCTACTATGGCTACACCTTC
TRBJ1-6 TRBV5-1 - CASSSREKLSSPLHF TGCGCCAGCAGCTCGCGGGAGAAGTTGAGTTCACCCCTCCACTTT
TRBJ2-4 TRBV30 - CAWRDRDLTKNIQYF TGTGCCTGGAGGGACCGGGACTTAACCAAAAACATTCAGTACTTC
TRBJ2-5 TRBV5-1 TRBD1 CASSSGTGGGETQYF TGCGCCAGCAGCTCCGGGACAGGGGGTGGAGAGACCCAGTACTTC
TRBJ1-4 TRBV18 - CASSPAATNEKLFF TGTGCCAGCTCACCGGCAGCAACTAATGAAAAACTGTTTTTT
TRBJ1-2 TRBV10-3 TRBD1 CATSRDRDHGYTF TGTGCCACCAGCCGGGACAGGGATCATGGCTACACCTTC
TRBJ2-7 TRBV29-1 - CSVLGGTSYEQYF TGCAGCGTCCTCGGGGGAACCTCCTACGAGCAGTACTTC
TRBJ1-1 TRBV19 - CASSIQGGSGEAFF TGTGCCAGTAGTATCCAGGGTGGTAGTGGTGAAGCTTTCTTT
TRBJ1-5 TRBV2 TRBD1 CASTKGQGDNQPQHF TGTGCCAGCACTAAGGGACAGGGTGACAATCAGCCCCAGCATTTT
TRBJ1-2 TRBV2 - CASVREYGYTF TGTGCCAGCGTCAGGGAATATGGCTACACCTTC
TRBJ1-1 TRBV28 - CASSFLDTVMNTEAFF TGTGCCAGCAGTTTCTTGGACACTGTTATGAACACTGAAGCTTTCTTT
TRBJ2-7 TRBV11-3 TRBD2 CASSFGSGRDYEQYF TGTGCCAGCAGCTTTGGTAGCGGGAGGGACTACGAGCAGTACTTC